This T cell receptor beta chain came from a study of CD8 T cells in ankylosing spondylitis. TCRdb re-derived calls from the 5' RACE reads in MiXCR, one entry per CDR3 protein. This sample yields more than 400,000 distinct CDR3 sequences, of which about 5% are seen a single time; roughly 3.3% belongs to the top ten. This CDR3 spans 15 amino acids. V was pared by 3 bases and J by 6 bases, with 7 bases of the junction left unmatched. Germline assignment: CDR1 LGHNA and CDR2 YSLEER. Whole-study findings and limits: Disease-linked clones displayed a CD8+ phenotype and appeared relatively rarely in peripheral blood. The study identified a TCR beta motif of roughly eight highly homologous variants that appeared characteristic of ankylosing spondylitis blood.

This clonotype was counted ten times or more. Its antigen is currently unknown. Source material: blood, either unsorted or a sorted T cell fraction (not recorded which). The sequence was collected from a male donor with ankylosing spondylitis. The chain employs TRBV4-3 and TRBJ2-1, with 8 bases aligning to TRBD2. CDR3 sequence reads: CASSHGLAVGNEQFF. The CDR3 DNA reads TGCGCCAGCAGCCACGGACTAGCAGTGGGCAATGAGCAGTTCTTC.